The following is a TCR beta chain sequence with its context. This sample is drawn from a study of blood T cell repertoires in COVID-19. Turning to the study itself: T cells, B-cell-depleted T cells, or PBMCs provided the cDNA or gDNA that served as material.

The CDR3 runs to 13 residues. V was shortened by 4 bases and J by 1 base, with 7 bases between the two germline ends. The germline V gene has CDR1 LGHDT and CDR2 YNNKEL (reference sequence). Using immunoSEQ multiplex PCR, the repertoire was profiled, and TCRdb retains in-frame clones only, with some absent. The sample includes around 230,000 clones, roughly 87% of them seen just once. The V gene is TRBV3-1 (or the pseudogene TRBV3-2), the J gene TRBJ1-1, with a possible D match to TRBD1 (6 bases). Sequenced: peripheral blood. The sequence came from a man between 60 and 70 years old who had recovered from COVID-19. CDR3 coding DNA: TGTGCCAGCAGCCGGACAGAGAACACTGAAGCTTTCTTT. Its translation is CASSRTENTEAFF.